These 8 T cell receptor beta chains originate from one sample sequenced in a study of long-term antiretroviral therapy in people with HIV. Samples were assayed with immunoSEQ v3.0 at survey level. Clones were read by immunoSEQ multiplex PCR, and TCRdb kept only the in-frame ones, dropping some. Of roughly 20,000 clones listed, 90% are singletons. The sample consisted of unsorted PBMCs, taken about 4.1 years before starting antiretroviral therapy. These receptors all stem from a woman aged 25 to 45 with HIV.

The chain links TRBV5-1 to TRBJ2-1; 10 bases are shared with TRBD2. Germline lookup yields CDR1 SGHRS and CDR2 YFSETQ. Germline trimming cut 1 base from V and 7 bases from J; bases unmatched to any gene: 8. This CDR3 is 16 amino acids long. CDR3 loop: CASSLFPSGGGNEQFF. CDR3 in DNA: TGCGCCAGCAGCTTGTTTCCTAGCGGGGGTGGAAATGAGCAGTTCTTC.

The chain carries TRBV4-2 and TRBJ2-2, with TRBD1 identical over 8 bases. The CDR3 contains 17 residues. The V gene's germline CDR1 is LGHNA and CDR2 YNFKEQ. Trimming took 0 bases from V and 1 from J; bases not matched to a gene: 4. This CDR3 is CASSQDRTGRNTGELFF. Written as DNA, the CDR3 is TGTGCCAGCAGCCAAGATCGGACAGGGCGGAACACCGGGGAGCTGTTTTTT.

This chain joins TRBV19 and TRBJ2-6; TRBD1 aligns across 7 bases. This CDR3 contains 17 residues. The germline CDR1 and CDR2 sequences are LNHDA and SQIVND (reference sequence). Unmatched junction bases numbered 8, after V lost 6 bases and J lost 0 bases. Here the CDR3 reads CASRRTGTTSGANVLTF. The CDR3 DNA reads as TGTGCCAGTAGGCGGACAGGAACCACCTCTGGGGCCAACGTCCTGACTTTC.

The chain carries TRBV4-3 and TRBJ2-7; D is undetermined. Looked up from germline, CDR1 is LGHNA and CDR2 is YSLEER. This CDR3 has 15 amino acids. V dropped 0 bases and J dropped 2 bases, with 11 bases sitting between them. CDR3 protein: CASSQDRKGTYEQYF. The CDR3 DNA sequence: TGCGCCAGCAGCCAAGATCGGAAGGGAACCTACGAGCAGTACTTC.

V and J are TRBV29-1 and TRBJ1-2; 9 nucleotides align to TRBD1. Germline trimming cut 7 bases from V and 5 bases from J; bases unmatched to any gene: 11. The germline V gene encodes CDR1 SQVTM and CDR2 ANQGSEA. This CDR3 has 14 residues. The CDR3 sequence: CSASDRGAGYGYTF. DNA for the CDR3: TGCAGCGCCTCGGACAGGGGCGCAGGGTATGGCTACACCTTC.

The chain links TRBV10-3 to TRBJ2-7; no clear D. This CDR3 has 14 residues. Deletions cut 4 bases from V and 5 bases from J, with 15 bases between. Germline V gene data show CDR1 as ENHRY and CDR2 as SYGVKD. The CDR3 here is CAISAMAARNEQYF. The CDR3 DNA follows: TGTGCCATCAGTGCTATGGCGGCCAGGAACGAGCAGTACTTC.

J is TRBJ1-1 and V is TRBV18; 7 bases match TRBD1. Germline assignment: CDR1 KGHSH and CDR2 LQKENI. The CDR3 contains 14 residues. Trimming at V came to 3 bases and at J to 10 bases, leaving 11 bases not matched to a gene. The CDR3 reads CASSPQNHRGVAFF. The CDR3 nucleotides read TGTGCCAGCTCACCCCAAAACCACAGGGGAGTAGCTTTCTTT.

DNA for the CDR3: TGTGCCACCAGCAGAGAGAGTGAAGCTTTCTTT. Protein product: CATSRESEAFF. This sequence joins TRBV15 and TRBJ1-1; no firm D call. Per the germline V gene, CDR1 is LNHNV and CDR2 is YYDKDF (reference sequence). Trimming took off 0 bases at V and 7 bases at J, with 3 bases between the two ends. This CDR3 contains 11 residues.